The following is a T cell receptor beta chain sequence with its context. This record comes from a study of blood T cells in healthy people across ages. Using a J-beta primer mix together with a sample-barcoded 5' primer, a second PCR was run for about 6 to 11 cycles. MiXCR, applied by TCRdb to the 5' RACE reads, yields one record per CDR3 protein. The sample yields 650,000 or so distinct CDR3 sequences, 40% to 65% seen once. Germline CDR1 and CDR2: SQVTM and ANQGSEA. The CDR3 has 17 amino acids. The J segment lost 5 bases and the V segment lost 5 bases, leaving 15 bases of the junction unmatched. The sequence came from a woman older than 75 in good health. The sequencing input was blood. The chain combines TRBV29-1 with TRBJ2-2; 9 nucleotides agree with TRBD2. CDR3 amino acids: CSVRGGIAGVDTGELFF. CDR3 in DNA: TGCAGCGTTAGAGGAGGGATAGCGGGAGTAGATACCGGGGAGCTGTTTTTT.